Presented here are 29 T cell receptor beta chains from one specimen sequenced in a study of molecular identifiers for immune sequencing clone quantification. TCRdb recomputed calls from the PCR reads with MiXCR, one row per CDR3 protein. The sample contains about 320,000 distinct CDR3 sequences, 24% of which appear only once. The sequenced sample consisted of naive CD8+ T cells from blood, with Jurkat cell RNA spiked in. Sample subset: FACS-sorted CD8+CD4-CCR7+CD45RA+ naive T cells. The receptors come from a human donor in good health. Some libraries in this study had Jurkat cell RNA spiked in.

This clonotype was seen more than once but under ten times. The chain recombines TRBV27 with TRBJ2-1; 8 bases fit TRBD2. The germline V gene encodes CDR1 MNHEY and CDR2 SMNVEV (reference sequence). The junction had 2 bases not matched to a gene; V was cut back by 4 bases and J by 3 bases. CDR3 size: 14 residues. The CDR3 DNA reads as TGTGCCAGCAGTTCCGGGACTAGCTACAATGAGCAGTTCTTC. Protein: CASSSGTSYNEQFF.

The V gene is TRBV9, the J gene TRBJ1-1; D uncertain. Germline assignment: CDR1 SGDLS and CDR2 YYNGEE. With 0 bases removed from V and 1 base from J, the gap between germline ends came to 7 bases. CDR3 length equals 14 residues. The CDR3 bases are TGTGCCAGCAGCGTAGATTGGCGGAACACTGAAGCTTTCTTT. Amino acids: CASSVDWRNTEAFF.

This clonotype has ten or more counts. The genes are TRBV12-3 or TRBV12-4 and TRBJ2-3, with unresolved D. CDR3 length: 14 residues. Between the trimmed V and J ends, which lost 4 bases and 0 bases, there was a span of 8 bases. The CDR3 nucleotides read TGTGCCAGCAGTTCGACTCCTAGCACAGATACGCAGTATTTT. Translating it yields CASSSTPSTDTQYF.

This clonotype was counted ten times or more. The chain is built from TRBV13 and TRBJ2-5; 10 bases align to TRBD2. Germline assignment: CDR1 PRHDT and CDR2 FYEKMQ (reference sequence). The CDR3 is made up of 15 amino acids. The V segment lost 0 bases and the J segment 2 bases; nucleotides outside the gene matches: 0. The CDR3 spells CASSLGTSGQETQYF. As DNA, the CDR3 is TGTGCCAGCAGCTTAGGGACTAGCGGGCAAGAGACCCAGTACTTC.

This clonotype was counted a few times. An end of the junction differs from the germline gene, which may be a read error. The genes are TRBV19 and TRBJ2-2, with TRBD2 identical over 7 bases. From germline, CDR1 is LNHDA and CDR2 SQIVND (reference sequence). The length of the CDR3 is 14 residues. CDR3 amino acids: CASSIGSGTGGLFF. In DNA, the CDR3 is TGTGCCAGTAGTATAGGGAGCGGGACCGGGGGGCTGTTTTTT.

The chain uses TRBV3-1 and TRBJ1-2; unclear D gene. This CDR3 is built from 14 residues. CDR1 is LGHDT and CDR2 is YNNKEL in the germline V gene (reference sequence). Trimming took 0 bases from V and 4 from J, leaving 9 bases between them. The CDR3 nucleotides read TGTGCCAGCAGCCAAGAAAGGTCGCTCTATGGCTACACCTTC. It yields the protein CASSQERSLYGYTF.

The table lists this clonotype with a few counts. The chain is built from TRBV29-1 and TRBJ2-3; tentatively, D is TRBD2 (6 bases). The germline V and J ends were trimmed by 7 bases and 2 bases, with 13 bases remaining between them. The CDR3 totals 13 residues. Germline-derived CDR1 and CDR2 are SQVTM and ANQGSEA. The CDR3 loop is CSARDGITDTQYF. The CDR3 DNA is TGCAGCGCGCGGGACGGCATCACAGATACGCAGTATTTT.

This clonotype was observed a handful of times. The rearrangement uses TRBV5-1 and TRBJ2-1; 8 nucleotides line up with TRBD2. V gave up 3 bases and J gave up 6 bases; unmatched junction bases: 11. Germline CDR1 and CDR2: SGHRS and YFSETQ. The CDR3 loop spans 16 amino acids. The CDR3: CASSYSGGSGTNEQFF. CDR3 nucleotides: TGCGCCAGCAGCTATTCGGGAGGGTCGGGCACCAATGAGCAGTTCTTC. The whole variable domain, remainder taken from reference TRBV5-1 and TRBJ2-1, is KAGVTQTPRYLIKTRGQQVTLSCSPISGHRSVSWYQQTPGQGLQFLFEYFSETQRNKGNFPGRFSGRQFSNSRSEMNVSTLELGDSALYLCASSYSGGSGTNEQFFGPGTRLTVL.

A few counts support this clonotype. The genes are TRBV9 and TRBJ2-7; 7 bases are a match to TRBD1. CDR3 size: 15 residues. The V and J ends lost 4 bases and 0 bases, in that order; junction bases with no gene match: 7. Germline loops: CDR1 SGDLS, CDR2 YYNGEE. CDR3 DNA sequence: TGTGCCAGCAGCCCAGGGGGTCCCAGCTCCTACGAGCAGTACTTC. It encodes CASSPGGPSSYEQYF.

With regard to this clonotype: No conserved phenylalanine or tryptophan is present at the end of the CDR3, so a read error is the likely explanation. V is TRBV23-1 and J is TRBJ2-5; 9 bases match TRBD1. TRBV23-1 is identified as an open reading frame with a role that is uncertain. This CDR3 has 15 amino acids. Trimming removed 4 bases from V and 3 bases from J; junction bases left unmatched: 6. In nucleotides, the CDR3 is TGCGCCAGCAGTCGGAGGACAGGGGCAAAAGAGACCCAGTACCTC. Protein sequence: CASSRRTGAKETQYL.

At least ten counts were recorded for this clonotype. The chain combines TRBV9 with TRBJ1-4; tentatively, D is TRBD1 (5 bases). Germline V lookup: CDR1 SGDLS, CDR2 YYNGEE. CDR3 length: 14 amino acids. V lost 3 bases and J lost 3, with 9 bases in between. The CDR3 region has the DNA TGTGCCAGCAGCGAGGGGTCAGCTAATGAAAAACTGTTTTTT. This codes for CASSEGSANEKLFF.

With respect to this clonotype: A much larger clone lies a single base off, so this may be a read error. No conserved phenylalanine or tryptophan ends this CDR3, so it is likely a read error. J is TRBJ1-4 and V is TRBV7-2; no definite D call. CDR3 length: 14 amino acids. Germline loops: CDR1 SGHTA, CDR2 FQGNSA. Trimming shortened V by 1 base and J by 5 bases, and 8 bases separated the two germline ends. The CDR3 DNA reads as TGTGCCAGCAGCTTAGTGGGTCCAAATGAAAAACTGTTTCTT. Translating gives CASSLVGPNEKLFL.

With regard to this clonotype: A much larger clonotype is one base distant, so this may be a read error. The CDR3 sequence: CASSDILTGSNTGELVF. CDR3 nucleotides: TGTGCCAGCAGTGATATCCTGACAGGCTCGAACACCGGGGAGCTGGTTTTT. The chain uses TRBV2 and TRBJ2-2, with D possibly matching TRBD1 (6 bases). This CDR3 is 17 amino acids long. The germline gives CDR1 SNHLY, CDR2 FYNNEI.

The chain employs TRBV7-2 and TRBJ1-5, with 7 nucleotides matching TRBD1. This CDR3 has 15 amino acids. V lost 2 bases, J lost 1 base, and 2 bases stayed unmatched. From germline, CDR1 is SGHTA and CDR2 FQGNSA. In DNA, the CDR3 is TGTGCCAGCAGCTTAACGACAGGGAGCAATCAGCCCCAGCATTTT. It is translated as CASSLTTGSNQPQHF.

This clonotype was seen more than once but under ten times. The chain is built from TRBV2 and TRBJ2-7; D unclear. Germline CDR1 and CDR2: SNHLY and FYNNEI. The CDR3 is 12 amino acids. V lost 2 bases and J lost 6, with 8 bases in between. The CDR3 loop is CASSEIVVEQYF. The CDR3 bases are TGTGCCAGCAGTGAAATCGTGGTCGAGCAGTACTTC.

As for this clonotype: A much larger clone lies one base from this, so it may be a read error. The chain employs TRBV4-1 and TRBJ1-1, with 8 bases identical to TRBD1. V was pared by 4 bases and J by 4 bases, with 8 bases of the junction left unmatched. The CDR3 extends over 15 amino acids. Germline V lookup: CDR1 MGHRA, CDR2 YSYEKL. CDR3 protein: CASSRMTGVATEAFF. CDR3 nucleotides: TGCGCCAGCAGCCGAATGACAGGGGTTGCCACTGAAGCTTTCTTT.

This clonotype was seen more than once but under ten times. The rearrangement uses TRBV7-2 and TRBJ2-7; 7 bases map to TRBD1. There are 17 residues in the CDR3. The junction had 12 bases not matched to a gene; V was cut back by 2 bases and J by 2 bases. Germline V gene sequence: CDR1 SGHTA, CDR2 FQGNSA. The CDR3 protein is CASSLYFGQAIPYEQYF. As DNA, the CDR3 is TGTGCCAGCAGCTTATATTTTGGACAGGCGATCCCCTACGAGCAGTACTTC.

The chain's CDR3 is CASTERNTDTQYF. The CDR3 DNA is TGTGCCAGCACAGAGCGGAACACAGATACGCAGTATTTT. This chain connects TRBV6-2 or TRBV6-3 to TRBJ2-3, with a tentative D call TRBD2 (5 bases). The CDR3 is made up of 13 amino acids. Per germline, CDR1 MNHEY and CDR2 SVGEGT. The V end was cut by 7 bases, the J end by 2 bases, with 10 bases between.

This clonotype was counted only a few times. This sequence joins TRBV5-6 and TRBJ2-2; D is uncertain. The CDR3 runs 14 residues. The ends were cut back, 0 bases at V and 2 bases at J, with 5 bases in the middle. Looked up from germline, CDR1 is SGHDT and CDR2 is YYEEEE. CDR3 coding DNA: TGTGCCAGCAGCTTGGCCAGAAACACCGGGGAGCTGTTTTTT. It yields the protein CASSLARNTGELFF.

The sample holds many counts of this clonotype. The chain links TRBV7-6 to TRBJ1-3; 9 bases are a match to TRBD1. Per germline, CDR1 SGHVS and CDR2 FNYEAQ. V shed 5 bases and J 0 bases; nucleotides not matched to a gene: 5. This CDR3 is built from 16 residues. This CDR3 is CASSTGTGYSGNTIYF. The DNA of the CDR3 is TGTGCCAGCAGCACCGGGACAGGGTACTCTGGAAACACCATATATTTT.

The gene calls are TRBV19 and TRBJ2-2; 7 positions agree with TRBD2. Germline CDR1 LNHDA, CDR2 SQIVND (reference sequence). The CDR3 loop spans 14 amino acids. With 3 bases clipped from V and 7 bases from J, the junction kept 5 bases outside the gene matches. The CDR3 coding sequence is TGTGCCAGTAGTATGGGACTACTGAACGGGGAGCTGTTTTTT. Protein sequence: CASSMGLLNGELFF.

In its sample, this clonotype was seen many times. The chain couples TRBV19 to TRBJ2-6; D unclear. Germline CDR1 LNHDA, CDR2 SQIVND (reference sequence). V lost 6 bases to trimming and J lost 4 bases, with 13 bases between them. The CDR3 is 15 residues long. For the CDR3, the DNA is TGTGCCAGTAGAAGTAATATTAACGGGGCCAACGTCCTGACTTTC. This gives the protein CASRSNINGANVLTF.

The chain links TRBV12-3 or TRBV12-4 to TRBJ2-1; 15 bases are a match to TRBD2. V shed 5 bases and J 9 bases; nucleotides not matched to a gene: 8. The CDR3 covers 16 residues. CDR3 in DNA: TGTGCCAGCAGTCGGCCGGGACTAGCGGGAGGTACTGAGCAGTTCTTC. Its translation is CASSRPGLAGGTEQFF.

The table lists this clonotype with a few counts. The rearrangement joins TRBV4-3 to TRBJ1-1; TRBD1 is a possible D gene (6 bases). V gave up 1 base and J gave up 0 bases, with 12 bases separating them. Germline values: CDR1 LGHNA, CDR2 YSLEER. The CDR3 is made up of 16 amino acids. CDR3 sequence: CASSQGAGALNTEAFF. The CDR3, as DNA: TGCGCCAGCAGCCAAGGCGCAGGGGCCCTGAACACTGAAGCTTTCTTT.

This sequence joins TRBV28 and TRBJ2-2; 9 nucleotides line up with TRBD2. In germline, CDR1 is MDHEN, CDR2 SYDVKM. The length of the CDR3 is 16 residues. V was clipped by 5 bases and J by 1 base; unmatched bases: 5. In nucleotides, the CDR3 is TGTGCCAGCAGTCTTAAAGCGGGAGGGAACACCGGGGAGCTGTTTTTT. Translating gives CASSLKAGGNTGELFF.

Concerning this clonotype: This may arise from a read error, as a much more abundant clone is one base away. This chain connects TRBV5-4 to TRBJ2-7, with TRBD1 identical over 7 bases. The CDR3 runs 15 residues. The germline V gene has CDR1 SGHNT and CDR2 YYREEE (reference sequence). CDR3 DNA: TGTGCCAGCAGCCCCGGGACAGCTGCATCGTACGGGCAGTACTTC. It yields the protein CASSPGTAASYGQYF.

This clonotype was seen ten or more times. The chain employs TRBV7-9 and TRBJ2-7; D possibly corresponds to TRBD2 (6 bases). The germline V gene has CDR1 SEHNR and CDR2 FQNEAQ (reference sequence). This CDR3 contains 15 residues. V gave up 4 bases and J gave up 4 bases, with 17 bases separating them. As DNA, the CDR3 is TGTGCCAGCAGCTCATCGTCGGGGGAGCCTTACGAGCAGTACTTC. As protein: CASSSSSGEPYEQYF.

This rearrangement joins TRBV6-2 or TRBV6-3 to TRBJ1-2, with D uncertain. V lost 5 bases and J lost 0, with 13 bases in between. CDR1 and CDR2 (germline): MNHEY, SVGEGT. This CDR3 is 15 amino acids long. This chain's CDR3 is CASSPRTDPNYGYTF. In DNA form, the CDR3 reads TGTGCCAGCAGTCCGCGGACCGACCCTAACTATGGCTACACCTTC.

Ten or more counts support this clonotype. The V gene is TRBV29-1, the J gene TRBJ1-1, with no clear D. Germline-derived CDR1 and CDR2 are SQVTM and ANQGSEA. This CDR3 is built from 12 residues. Between the trimmed V and J ends, which lost 4 bases and 0 bases, there was a span of 6 bases. The CDR3 DNA reads TGCAGCGTTGCAAAAATGAACACTGAAGCTTTCTTT. Translated: CSVAKMNTEAFF.